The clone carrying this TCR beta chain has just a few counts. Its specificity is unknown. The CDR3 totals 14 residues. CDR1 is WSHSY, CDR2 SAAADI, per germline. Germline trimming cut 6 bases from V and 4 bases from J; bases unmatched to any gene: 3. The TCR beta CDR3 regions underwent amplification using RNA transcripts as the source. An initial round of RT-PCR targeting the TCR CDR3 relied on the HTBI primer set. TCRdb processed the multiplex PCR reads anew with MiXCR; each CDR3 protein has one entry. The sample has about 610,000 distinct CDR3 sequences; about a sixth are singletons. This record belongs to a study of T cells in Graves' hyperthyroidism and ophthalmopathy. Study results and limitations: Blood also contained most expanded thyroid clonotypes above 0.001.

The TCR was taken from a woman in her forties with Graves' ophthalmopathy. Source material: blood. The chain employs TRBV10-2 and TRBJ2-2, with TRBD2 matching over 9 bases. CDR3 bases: TGCGCCAGCAGAGGACTAGCGAGCACCGGGGAGCTGTTTTTT. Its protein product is CASRGLASTGELFF.